A single sample gave rise to the 8 T cell receptor beta chains below, sequenced in a study of blood T cells in healthy people across ages. Then a second PCR, running roughly 7 to 11 cycles, was carried out with a sample-barcoded 5' primer and a J-beta primer mix. TCRdb processed the 5' RACE reads anew with MiXCR; each CDR3 protein has one entry. The sample lists 750,000 or so distinct CDR3 sequences, 20% to 25% occurring once. The sample also formed part of further work on T cells of mothers and their children.

The specimen sequenced was blood. These TCRs come from a boy aged 10-17 years in good health.

This clonotype was counted a few times. V usage is TRBV6-5 and J usage is TRBJ2-5; 12 bases fit TRBD2. CDR1 and CDR2 from the germline V gene are MNHEY and SVGAGI. CDR3 size: 17 residues. Trimming removed 0 bases from V and 7 bases from J; junction bases left unmatched: 9. For the CDR3, the DNA is TGTGCCAGCAGTTACTCGGCCACTAGCGGGAGGCCCCCGACCCAGTACTTC. Translating gives CASSYSATSGRPPTQYF.

As for this clonotype: An end of the junction differs from the germline gene, which may be a read error. V and J are TRBV9 and TRBJ2-1, with D uncertain. Germline values: CDR1 SGDLS, CDR2 YYNGEE. The CDR3 is 15 amino acids. The CDR3 protein is CACSVDAPSRNEQFF. The CDR3 DNA sequence: TGTGCCTGCAGCGTAGACGCCCCATCACGGAATGAGCAGTTCTTC.

CDR3 in amino acids: CASSLILGNEAFF. CDR3 nucleotides: TGTGCCAGCAGCTTAATCCTAGGTAATGAAGCTTTCTTT. The V gene is TRBV7-3, the J gene TRBJ1-1, with unresolved D. CDR1 is SGHTA and CDR2 is FQGTGA in the germline V gene. The CDR3 spans 13 residues. Trimming removed 1 base at V and 7 bases at J, with 10 bases between.

DNA for the CDR3: TGCAGCGCTCTGGCTACCGGGGAGCTGTTTTTT. Amino acid sequence: CSALATGELFF. V usage is TRBV29-1 and J usage is TRBJ2-2; D gene uncertain. Germline V CDR1 and CDR2: SQVTM, ANQGSEA. The CDR3 contains 11 residues. Between the trimmed V and J ends, which lost 7 bases and 5 bases, there was a span of 8 bases.

The chain links TRBV29-1 to TRBJ2-3; a weak D match, TRBD2 (5 bases). CDR3 length: 15 residues. The germline CDR1 and CDR2 sequences are SQVTM and ANQGSEA. The V end lost 3 bases, the J end lost 5 bases, and 18 bases lay between the germline ends. The CDR3 coding sequence is TGCAGCGTTGAGGGCGGGCACACCCGGGGAGATACGCAGTATTTT. Amino acid sequence: CSVEGGHTRGDTQYF.

The chain couples TRBV18 to TRBJ2-5, with D tentatively TRBD1 (6 bases). The germline V and J ends were trimmed by 3 bases and 2 bases, with 16 bases remaining between them. The CDR3 has 16 residues. Germline V gene data show CDR1 as KGHSH and CDR2 as LQKENI. CDR3 in amino acids: CASSPRRTDEQETQYF. CDR3 coding DNA: TGTGCCAGCTCACCTCGAAGGACAGACGAGCAAGAGACCCAGTACTTC.

The chain has TRBV5-1 and TRBJ2-7; 8 bases align to TRBD1. The ends lost 5 bases at V and 1 base at J; junction bases unmatched: 5. The germline V gene encodes CDR1 SGHRS and CDR2 YFSETQ. The length of the CDR3 is 14 residues. The chain's CDR3 is CASRTGTGSYEQYF. CDR3 DNA sequence: TGCGCCAGCAGAACCGGGACAGGATCCTACGAGCAGTACTTC.

This CDR3 is CASSLGLGFDTEAFF. CDR3 bases: TGTGCCAGTAGCCTAGGGTTGGGGTTCGACACTGAAGCTTTCTTT. The chain employs TRBV19 and TRBJ1-1; D not resolved. V was cut by 6 bases and J by 3 bases, with 17 bases left in between. The CDR3 covers 15 residues. Germline CDR1 is LNHDA and CDR2 is SQIVND (reference sequence).